This TCR beta chain comes out of a study of shared clonotypes between healthy human individuals. Per the authors' pipeline: Quality scores were absent from the junction-only immunoSEQ sequences, so filtering differed. Sequencing was performed with immunoSEQ multiplex PCR; in TCRdb, only in-frame clones are kept and a portion is missing. V, J and clone size were drawn from that table, and D and trimming were deduced from the DNA. Of 1.4 million to 1.5 million clones listed, roughly 96% are singletons. V gave up 0 bases and J gave up 0 bases, with 9 bases separating them. The CDR3 loop spans 15 amino acids. Per germline, CDR1 SGHTA and CDR2 FQGNSA. The study, taken as a whole, reports: All-four-donor shared clonotypes had higher generation probabilities than non-shared clonotypes did. Since donors were few, the genetic and exposure-history diversity represented was limited. The study sampled only blood, and tissue repertoires likely differ.

Comments on this clone: Its antigen is not known. This sample also contains other DNA sequences that code for the same CDR3.

The chain recombines TRBV7-2 with TRBJ2-7; D not certain. This TCR came from a man aged 30 to 45 in good health. The sequencing sample was made of naive CD4+ T cells sorted from blood. Subset reported: CD45RA+ positively selected. The CDR3 region is CASSLARQDSYEQYF. DNA of the CDR3: TGTGCCAGCAGCTTAGCGCGTCAGGACTCCTACGAGCAGTACTTC. Based on the CDR3 plus reference TRBV7-2 and TRBJ2-7, the full variable domain is GAGVSQSPSNKVTEKGKDVELRCDPISGHTALYWYRQSLGQGLEFLIYFQGNSAPDKSGLPSDRFSAERTGGSVSTLTIQRTQQEDSAVYLCASSLARQDSYEQYFGPGTRLTVT.